The TCR beta chain under discussion was sequenced for a study of T cells in Graves' hyperthyroidism and ophthalmopathy. General study points: Blood samples included most of the expanded thyroid clonotypes exceeding 0.001. In validation, the model predicted ophthalmopathy. These predictions came a median approximately 5.9 months before onset.

Patients aged 18 to 65 with hyperthyroidism were newly diagnosed, with duration under 2 months. Used for diagnoses were clinical symptoms, serum thyroxine and TRAb, thyroid ultrasound and orbital computed tomography. Amplified regions were TCR beta CDR3 sequences from RNA transcripts. The HTBI set primed first-round TCR CDR3 RT-PCR. TCRdb re-called the multiplex PCR reads with MiXCR, one entry per CDR3 protein. This sample has more than 300,000 distinct CDR3 sequences, with more than 11% found just once. This CDR3 region has 11 residues. Germline loops: CDR1 GTSNPN, CDR2 SVGIG (reference sequence). V was clipped by 1 base and J by 12 bases, with 12 bases between them. This clonotype has at least ten counts. Its antigen is undetermined.

The specimen was blood. The receptor comes from a woman aged 30 to 39 with Graves' hyperthyroidism. This chain links TRBV30 with TRBJ1-2; D gene ambiguous. CDR3 sequence reads: CAWSERSLNTF. The CDR3 DNA is TGTGCCTGGAGTGAACGGAGCCTTAACACCTTC.